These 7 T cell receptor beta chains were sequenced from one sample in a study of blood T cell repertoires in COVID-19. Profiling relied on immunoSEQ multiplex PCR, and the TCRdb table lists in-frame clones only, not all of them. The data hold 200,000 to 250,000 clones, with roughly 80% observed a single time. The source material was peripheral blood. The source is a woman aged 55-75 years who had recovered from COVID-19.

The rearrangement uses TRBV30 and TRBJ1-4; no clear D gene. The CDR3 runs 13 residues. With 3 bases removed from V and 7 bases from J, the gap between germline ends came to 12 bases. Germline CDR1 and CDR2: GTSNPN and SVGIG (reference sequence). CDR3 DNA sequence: TGTGCCTGGAGCACCCGGGTGGCTGAAAAACTGTTTTTT. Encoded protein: CAWSTRVAEKLFF. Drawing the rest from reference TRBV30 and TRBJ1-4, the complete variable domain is SQTIHQWPATLVQPVGSPLSLECTVEGTSNPNLYWYRQAAGRGLQLLFYSVGIGQISSEVPQNLSASRPQDRQFILSSKKLLLSDSGFYLCAWSTRVAEKLFFGSGTQLSVL.

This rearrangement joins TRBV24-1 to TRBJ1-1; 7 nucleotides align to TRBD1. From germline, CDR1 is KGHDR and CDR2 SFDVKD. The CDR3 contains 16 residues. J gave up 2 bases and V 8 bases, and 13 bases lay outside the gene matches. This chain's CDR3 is CATNTPGTALNTEAFF. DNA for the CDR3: TGTGCCACCAACACCCCCGGGACAGCGCTTAACACTGAAGCTTTCTTT.

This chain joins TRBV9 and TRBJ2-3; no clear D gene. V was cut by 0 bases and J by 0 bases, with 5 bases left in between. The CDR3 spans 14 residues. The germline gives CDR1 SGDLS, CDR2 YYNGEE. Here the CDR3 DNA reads TGTGCCAGCAGCGTAGGAGATAGCACAGATACGCAGTATTTT. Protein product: CASSVGDSTDTQYF.

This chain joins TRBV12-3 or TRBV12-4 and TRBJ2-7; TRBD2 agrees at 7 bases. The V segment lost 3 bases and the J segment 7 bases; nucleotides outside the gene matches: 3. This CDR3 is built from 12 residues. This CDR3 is CASSFLGGEQYF. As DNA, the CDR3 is TGTGCCAGCAGTTTTCTCGGGGGGGAGCAGTACTTC.

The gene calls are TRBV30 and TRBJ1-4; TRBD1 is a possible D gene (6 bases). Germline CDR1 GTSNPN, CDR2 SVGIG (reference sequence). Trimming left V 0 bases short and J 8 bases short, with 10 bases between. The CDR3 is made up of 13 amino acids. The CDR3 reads CAWSVQGAEKLFF. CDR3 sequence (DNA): TGTGCCTGGAGTGTACAGGGAGCAGAAAAACTGTTTTTT.

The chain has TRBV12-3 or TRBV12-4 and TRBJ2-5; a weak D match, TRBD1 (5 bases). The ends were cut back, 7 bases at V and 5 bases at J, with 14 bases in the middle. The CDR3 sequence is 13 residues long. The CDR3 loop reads CASNLGRAETQYF. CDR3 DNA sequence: TGTGCCAGCAACTTGGGCAGGGCCGAGACCCAGTACTTC.

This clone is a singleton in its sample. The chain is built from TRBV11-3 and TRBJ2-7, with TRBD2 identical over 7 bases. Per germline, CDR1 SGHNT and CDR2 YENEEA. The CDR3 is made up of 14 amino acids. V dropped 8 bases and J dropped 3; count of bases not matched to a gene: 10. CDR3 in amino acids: CASLGAGTIYEQYF. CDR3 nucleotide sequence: TGTGCCAGCCTAGGAGCGGGAACAATCTACGAGCAGTACTTC.